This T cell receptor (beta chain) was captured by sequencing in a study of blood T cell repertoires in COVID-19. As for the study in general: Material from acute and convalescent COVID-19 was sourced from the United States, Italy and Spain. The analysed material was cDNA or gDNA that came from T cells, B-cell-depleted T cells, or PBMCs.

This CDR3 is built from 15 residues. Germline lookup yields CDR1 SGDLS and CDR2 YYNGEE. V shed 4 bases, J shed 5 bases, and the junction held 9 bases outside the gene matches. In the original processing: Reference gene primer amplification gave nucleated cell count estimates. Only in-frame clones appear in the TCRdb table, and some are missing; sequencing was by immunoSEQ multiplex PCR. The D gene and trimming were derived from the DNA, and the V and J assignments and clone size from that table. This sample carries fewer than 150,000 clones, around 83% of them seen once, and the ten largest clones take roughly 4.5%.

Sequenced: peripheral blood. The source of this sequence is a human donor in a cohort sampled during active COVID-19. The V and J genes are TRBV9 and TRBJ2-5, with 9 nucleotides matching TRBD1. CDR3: CASSPRTGGLETQYF. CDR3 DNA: TGTGCCAGCAGCCCCCGTACAGGGGGCTTGGAGACCCAGTACTTC.